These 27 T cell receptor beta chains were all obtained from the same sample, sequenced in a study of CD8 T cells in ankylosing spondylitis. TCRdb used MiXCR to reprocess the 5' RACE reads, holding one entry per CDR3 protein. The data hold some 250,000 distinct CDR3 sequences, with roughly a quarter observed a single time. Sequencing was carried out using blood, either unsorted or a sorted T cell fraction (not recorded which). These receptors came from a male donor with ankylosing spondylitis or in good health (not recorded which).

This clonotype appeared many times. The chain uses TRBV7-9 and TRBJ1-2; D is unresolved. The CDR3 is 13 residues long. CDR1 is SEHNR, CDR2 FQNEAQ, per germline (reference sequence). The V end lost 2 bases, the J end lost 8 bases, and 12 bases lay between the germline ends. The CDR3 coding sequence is TGTGCCAGCAGCTTAATGGAGGGCGGGGGCTACACCTTC. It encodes CASSLMEGGGYTF.

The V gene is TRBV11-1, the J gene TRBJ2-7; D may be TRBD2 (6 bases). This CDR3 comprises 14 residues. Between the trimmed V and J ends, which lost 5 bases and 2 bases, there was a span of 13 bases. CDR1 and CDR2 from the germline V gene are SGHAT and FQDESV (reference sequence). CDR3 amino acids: CASSGGGRTYEQYF. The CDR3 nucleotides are TGTGCCAGCAGCGGCGGAGGGAGAACCTACGAGCAGTACTTC.

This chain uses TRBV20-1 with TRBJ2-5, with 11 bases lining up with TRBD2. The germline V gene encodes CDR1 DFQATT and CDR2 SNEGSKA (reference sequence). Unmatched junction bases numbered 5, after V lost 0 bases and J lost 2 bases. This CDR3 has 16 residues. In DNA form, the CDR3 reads TGCAGTGCTAGAGATCTGGGACTAGCGGTGCAAGAGACCCAGTACTTC. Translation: CSARDLGLAVQETQYF.

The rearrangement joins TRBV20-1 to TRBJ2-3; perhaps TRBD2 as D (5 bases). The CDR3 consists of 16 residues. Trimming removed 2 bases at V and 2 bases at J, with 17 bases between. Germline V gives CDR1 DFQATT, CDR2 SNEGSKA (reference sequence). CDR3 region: CSARSWTFRSTDTQYF. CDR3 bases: TGCAGTGCTAGATCGTGGACTTTCCGCTCCACAGATACGCAGTATTTT.

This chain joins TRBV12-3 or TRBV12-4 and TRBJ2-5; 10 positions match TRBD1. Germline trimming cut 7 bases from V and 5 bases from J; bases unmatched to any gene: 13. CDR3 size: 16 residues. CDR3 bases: TGTGCCAGCAAGAGAAGGGACAGGGGTCCTTTGGAGACCCAGTACTTC. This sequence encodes CASKRRDRGPLETQYF.

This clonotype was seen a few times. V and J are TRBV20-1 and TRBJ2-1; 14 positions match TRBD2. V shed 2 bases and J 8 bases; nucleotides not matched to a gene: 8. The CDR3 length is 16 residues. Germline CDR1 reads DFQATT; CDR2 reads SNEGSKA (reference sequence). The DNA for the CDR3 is TGCAGTGCTAGACCCGGGACTAGCGGGGGCAAGGATGAGCAGTTCTTC. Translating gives CSARPGTSGGKDEQFF.

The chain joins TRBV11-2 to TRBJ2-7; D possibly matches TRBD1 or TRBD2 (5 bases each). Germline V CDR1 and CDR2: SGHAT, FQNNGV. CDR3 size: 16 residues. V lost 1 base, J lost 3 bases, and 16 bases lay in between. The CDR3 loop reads CASSLAKGWDGYEQYF. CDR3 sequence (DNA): TGTGCCAGCAGCTTAGCCAAGGGATGGGACGGCTACGAGCAGTACTTC.

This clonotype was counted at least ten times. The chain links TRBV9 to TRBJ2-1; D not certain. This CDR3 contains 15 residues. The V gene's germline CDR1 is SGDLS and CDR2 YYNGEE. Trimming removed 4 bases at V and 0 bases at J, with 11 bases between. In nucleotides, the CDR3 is TGTGCCAGCAGCACGCAGACGAGCTCCTACAATGAGCAGTTCTTC. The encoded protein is CASSTQTSSYNEQFF.

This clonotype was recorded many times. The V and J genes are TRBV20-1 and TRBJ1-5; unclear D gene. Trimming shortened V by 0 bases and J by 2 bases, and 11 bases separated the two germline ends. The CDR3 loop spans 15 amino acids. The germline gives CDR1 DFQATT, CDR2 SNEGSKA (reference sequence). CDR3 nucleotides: TGCAGTGCTAGAGATTTGGGGATTGGCAATCAGCCCCAGCATTTT. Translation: CSARDLGIGNQPQHF.

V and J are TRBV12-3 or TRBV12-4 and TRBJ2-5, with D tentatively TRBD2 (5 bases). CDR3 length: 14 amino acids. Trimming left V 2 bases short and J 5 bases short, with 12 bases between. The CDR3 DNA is TGTGCCAGCAGTTTATCCGGGGTTACGGAGACCCAGTACTTC. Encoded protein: CASSLSGVTETQYF.

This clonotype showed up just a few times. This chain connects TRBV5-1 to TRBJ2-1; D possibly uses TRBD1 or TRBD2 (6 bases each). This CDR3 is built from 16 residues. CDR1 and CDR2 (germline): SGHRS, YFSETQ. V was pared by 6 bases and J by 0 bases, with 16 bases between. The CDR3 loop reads CASTLGGSSSYNEQFF. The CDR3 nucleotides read TGCGCCAGCACCCTCGGGGGCTCGAGCTCCTACAATGAGCAGTTCTTC.

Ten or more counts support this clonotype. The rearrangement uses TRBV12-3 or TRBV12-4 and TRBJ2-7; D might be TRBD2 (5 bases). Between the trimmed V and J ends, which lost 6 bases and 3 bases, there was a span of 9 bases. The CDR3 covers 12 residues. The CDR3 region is CASSGDSYEQYF. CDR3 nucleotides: TGTGCCAGCAGCGGGGATAGCTACGAGCAGTACTTC.

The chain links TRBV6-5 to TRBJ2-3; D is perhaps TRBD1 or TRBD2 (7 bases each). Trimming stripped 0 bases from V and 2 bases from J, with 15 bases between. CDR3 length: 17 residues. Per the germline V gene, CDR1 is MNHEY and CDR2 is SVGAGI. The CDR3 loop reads CASSYSTGEGLTDTQYF. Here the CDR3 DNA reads TGTGCCAGCAGTTACTCAACAGGGGAGGGGCTCACAGATACGCAGTATTTT.

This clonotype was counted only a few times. The CDR3 region has the DNA TGTGCTTTTAAGAGGGGTTCTGACGAGCAGTACTTC. Translating gives CAFKRGSDEQYF. The genes are TRBV21-1 and TRBJ2-7; the D segment call TRBD1 is taken from the table without a DNA check. TRBV21-1 is a pseudogene segment. CDR3 length: 12 residues.

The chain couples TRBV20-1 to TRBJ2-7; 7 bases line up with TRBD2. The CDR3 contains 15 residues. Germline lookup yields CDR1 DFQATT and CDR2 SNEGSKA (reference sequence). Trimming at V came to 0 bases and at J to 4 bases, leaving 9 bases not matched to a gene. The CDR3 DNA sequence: TGCAGTGCTAGAGATGGGAGGGGATCGTTGTACGAGCAGTACTTC. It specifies CSARDGRGSLYEQYF.

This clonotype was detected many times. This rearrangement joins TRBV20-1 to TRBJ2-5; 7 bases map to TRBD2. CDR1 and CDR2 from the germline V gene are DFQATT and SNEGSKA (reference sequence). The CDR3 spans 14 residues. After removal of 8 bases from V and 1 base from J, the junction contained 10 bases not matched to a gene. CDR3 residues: CSSDVGGSQETQYF. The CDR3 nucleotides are TGCAGTTCCGATGTGGGGGGGAGCCAAGAGACCCAGTACTTC.

CDR3 sequence (DNA): TGTGCCAGCAGCACATCAGTCTACGAGCAGTACTTC. It encodes CASSTSVYEQYF. J is TRBJ2-7 and V is TRBV6-6; D is uncertain. V lost 6 bases and J 3 bases, leaving 9 bases between the germline ends. The length of the CDR3 is 12 residues. Germline CDR1 is MNHNY and CDR2 is SVGAGI (reference sequence).

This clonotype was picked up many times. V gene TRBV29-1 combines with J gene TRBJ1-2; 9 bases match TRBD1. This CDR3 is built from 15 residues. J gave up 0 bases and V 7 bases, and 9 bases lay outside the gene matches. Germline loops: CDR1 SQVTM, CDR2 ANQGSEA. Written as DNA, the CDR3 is TGCAGCGCCCCGGGACAGGGCTTAGCTAACTATGGCTACACCTTC. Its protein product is CSAPGQGLANYGYTF.

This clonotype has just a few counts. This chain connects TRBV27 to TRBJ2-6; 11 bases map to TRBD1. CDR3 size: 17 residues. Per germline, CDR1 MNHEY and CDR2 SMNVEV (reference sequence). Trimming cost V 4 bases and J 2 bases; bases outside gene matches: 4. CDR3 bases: TGTGCCAGCAGTTCGCGGACAGGGGGCGCTGGGGCCAACGTCCTGACTTTC. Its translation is CASSSRTGGAGANVLTF.

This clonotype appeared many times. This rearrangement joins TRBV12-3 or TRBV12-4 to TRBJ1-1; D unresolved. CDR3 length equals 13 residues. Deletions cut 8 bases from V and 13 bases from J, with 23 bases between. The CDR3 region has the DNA TGTGCCAGCGTCCGCGCGGAGTTGGTTTCGGGTTTCTTT. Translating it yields CASVRAELVSGFF.

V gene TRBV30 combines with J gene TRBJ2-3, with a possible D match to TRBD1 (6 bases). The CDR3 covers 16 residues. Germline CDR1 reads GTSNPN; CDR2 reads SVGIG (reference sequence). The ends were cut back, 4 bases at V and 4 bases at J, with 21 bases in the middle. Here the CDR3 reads CAWTPRARQVADTQYF. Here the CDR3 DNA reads TGTGCCTGGACCCCTCGTGCCCGACAGGTAGCAGATACGCAGTATTTT. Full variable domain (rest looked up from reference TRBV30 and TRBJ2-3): SQTIHQWPATLVQPVGSPLSLECTVEGTSNPNLYWYRQAAGRGLQLLFYSVGIGQISSEVPQNLSASRPQDRQFILSSKKLLLSDSGFYLCAWTPRARQVADTQYFGPGTRLTVL.

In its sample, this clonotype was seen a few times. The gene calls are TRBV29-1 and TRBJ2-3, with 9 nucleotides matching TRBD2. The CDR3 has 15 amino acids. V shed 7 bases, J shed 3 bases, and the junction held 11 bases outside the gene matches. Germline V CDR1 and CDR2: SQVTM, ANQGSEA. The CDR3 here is CSDLPSGERTDTQYF. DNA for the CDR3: TGCAGCGACCTACCTAGCGGGGAGAGAACAGATACGCAGTATTTT.

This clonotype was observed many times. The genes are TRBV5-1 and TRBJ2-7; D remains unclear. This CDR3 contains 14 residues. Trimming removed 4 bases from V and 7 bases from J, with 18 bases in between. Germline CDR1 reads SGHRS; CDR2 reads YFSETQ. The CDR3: CASSGLGGVREQYF. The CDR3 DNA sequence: TGCGCCAGCAGCGGATTAGGCGGCGTGAGGGAGCAGTACTTC.

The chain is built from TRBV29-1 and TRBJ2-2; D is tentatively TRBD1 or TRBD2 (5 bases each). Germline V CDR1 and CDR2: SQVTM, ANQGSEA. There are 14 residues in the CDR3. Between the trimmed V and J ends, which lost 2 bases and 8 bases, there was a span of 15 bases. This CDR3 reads CSVEKGTPRGELFF. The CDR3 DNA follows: TGCAGCGTTGAAAAAGGGACCCCCAGGGGGGAGCTGTTTTTT.

The CDR3 loop is CSADTGASSYEQYF. The CDR3 DNA is TGCAGTGCCGATACAGGGGCCAGCTCCTACGAGCAGTACTTC. This rearrangement joins TRBV20-1 to TRBJ2-7; 7 nucleotides align to TRBD1. The V gene's germline CDR1 is DFQATT and CDR2 SNEGSKA (reference sequence). Trimming cost V 6 bases and J 0 bases; bases outside gene matches: 8. The CDR3 is made up of 14 amino acids.

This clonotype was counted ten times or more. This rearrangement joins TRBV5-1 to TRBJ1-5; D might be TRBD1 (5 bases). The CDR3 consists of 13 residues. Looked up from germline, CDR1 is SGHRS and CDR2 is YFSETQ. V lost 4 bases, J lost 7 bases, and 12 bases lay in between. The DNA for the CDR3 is TGCGCCAGCAGCAAGGACATCCACCAGCCCCAGCATTTT. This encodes CASSKDIHQPQHF.

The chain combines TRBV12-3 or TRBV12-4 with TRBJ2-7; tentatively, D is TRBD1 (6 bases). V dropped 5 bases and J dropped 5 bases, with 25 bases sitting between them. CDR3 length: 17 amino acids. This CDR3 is CASSLGAGYSRRDEQYF. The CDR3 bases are TGTGCCAGCAGTCTGGGGGCCGGGTACTCGCGAAGGGACGAGCAGTACTTC.